The clone carrying this T cell receptor beta chain showed up just a few times. The source of the sample is a study of neurological immune-mediated disorders. This CDR3 is built from 14 residues. From germline, CDR1 is SGHNT and CDR2 YYREEE (reference sequence). The V gene end was trimmed by 3 bases and the J gene end by 7 bases; junction bases not matched to a gene: 9. TCRdb ran MiXCR on the 5' RACE reads and lists one entry per CDR3 protein. The table shows around 50,000 distinct CDR3 sequences, with 25% occurring only once. The clonotype comes from a woman in her 70s in good health. The chain uses TRBV5-4 and TRBJ2-7, with 8 positions matching TRBD2. The sample comprised PBMCs. DNA of the CDR3: TGTGCCAGCAGCTGGACTAGCAGGGCTCGAGAGCAGTACTTC. Amino acids: CASSWTSRAREQYF. The full variable domain, its missing parts supplied by reference TRBV5-4 and TRBJ2-7, is ETGVTQSPTHLIKTRGQQVTLRCSSQSGHNTVSWYQQALGQGPQFIFQYYREEENGRGNFPPRFSGLQFPNYSSELNVNALELDDSALYLCASSWTSRAREQYFGPGTRLTVT.